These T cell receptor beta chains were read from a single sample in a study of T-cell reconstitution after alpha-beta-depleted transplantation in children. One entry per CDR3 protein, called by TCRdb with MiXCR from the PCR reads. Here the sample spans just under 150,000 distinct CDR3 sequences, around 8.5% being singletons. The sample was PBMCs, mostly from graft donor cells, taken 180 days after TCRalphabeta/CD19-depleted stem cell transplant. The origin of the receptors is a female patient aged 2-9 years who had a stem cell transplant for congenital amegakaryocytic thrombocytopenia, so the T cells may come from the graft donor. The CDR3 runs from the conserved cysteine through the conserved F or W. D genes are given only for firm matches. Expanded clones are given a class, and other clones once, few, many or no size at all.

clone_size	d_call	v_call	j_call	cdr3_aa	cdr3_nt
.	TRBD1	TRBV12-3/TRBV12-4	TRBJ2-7	CASSSPGQADNYEQYF	TGTGCCAGCAGTTCGCCAGGACAGGCCGACAACTACGAGCAGTACTTC
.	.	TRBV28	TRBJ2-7	CASSPLKGTSYEQYF	TGTGCCAGCAGCCCTTTAAAGGGGACTTCCTACGAGCAGTACTTC
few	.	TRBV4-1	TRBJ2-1	CASSPWGGADEQFF	TGCGCCAGCAGCCCTTGGGGGGGGGCCGATGAGCAGTTCTTC
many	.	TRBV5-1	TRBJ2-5	CASSLWTTETQYF	TGCGCCAGCAGCTTGTGGACCACCGAGACCCAGTACTTC
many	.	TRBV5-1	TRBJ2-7	CASSFLPTSSYEQYF	TGCGCCAGCAGCTTTCTCCCGACCAGCTCCTACGAGCAGTACTTC
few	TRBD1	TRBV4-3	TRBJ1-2	CASSQGIWDRDYGYTF	TGCGCCAGCAGCCAAGGGATCTGGGACAGGGACTATGGCTACACCTTC
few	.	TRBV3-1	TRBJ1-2	CASSQELNVNYGYTF	TGTGCCAGCAGCCAAGAATTGAACGTTAACTATGGCTACACCTTC
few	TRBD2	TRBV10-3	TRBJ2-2	CAITATSGRANTGELFF	TGTGCCATCACCGCAACTAGCGGGAGGGCGAACACCGGGGAGCTGTTTTTT
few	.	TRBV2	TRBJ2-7	CASSEAPPGGSPIYEQYF	TGTGCCAGCAGTGAAGCGCCCCCCGGTGGTAGCCCTATCTACGAGCAGTACTTC
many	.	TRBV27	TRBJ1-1	CASSSQALEAFF	TGTGCCAGCAGTTCCCAAGCCCTTGAAGCTTTCTTT
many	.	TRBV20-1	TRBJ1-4	CSASRGRNEKLFF	TGCAGTGCTAGTAGGGGTAGGAATGAAAAACTGTTTTTT
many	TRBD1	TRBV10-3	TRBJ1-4	CATAGTGGYEKLFF	TGTGCCACCGCCGGGACAGGGGGTTATGAAAAACTGTTTTTT
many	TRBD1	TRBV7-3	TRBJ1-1	CASSGQGNTEAFF	TGTGCCAGCAGCGGACAGGGGAACACTGAAGCTTTCTTT
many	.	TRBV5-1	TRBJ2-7	CASSLGQGSSYEQYF	TGCGCCAGCAGCTTGGGGCAGGGGAGCTCCTACGAGCAGTACTTC
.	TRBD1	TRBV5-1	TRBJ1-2	CASSLAPTGGTTNYGYTF	TGCGCCAGCAGCTTGGCTCCGACAGGGGGCACGACTAACTATGGCTACACCTTC
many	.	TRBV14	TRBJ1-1	CASSQLLPAGTEAFF	TGTGCCAGCAGCCAGTTGTTGCCAGCTGGCACTGAAGCTTTCTTT
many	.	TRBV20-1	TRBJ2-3	CSASYRPLTDTQYF	TGCAGTGCTAGCTATAGGCCTCTCACAGATACGCAGTATTTT
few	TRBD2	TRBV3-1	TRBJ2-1	CASSHAPGGNNEQFF	TGTGCCAGCAGCCATGCCCCGGGGGGAAACAATGAGCAGTTCTTC
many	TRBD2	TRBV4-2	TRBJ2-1	CASTGQGTSGIPYNEQFF	TGTGCCAGCACCGGACAGGGGACTAGCGGGATCCCCTACAATGAGCAGTTCTTC
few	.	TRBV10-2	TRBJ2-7	CASSESEPGRVEQYF	TGCGCCAGCAGTGAGTCGGAGCCTGGACGGGTCGAGCAGTACTTC
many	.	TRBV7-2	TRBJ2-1	CASSSLVRKNEQFF	TGTGCCAGCAGCTCTTTAGTGCGCAAAAATGAGCAGTTCTTC
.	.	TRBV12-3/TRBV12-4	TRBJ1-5	CASSTGHPLYQPQHF	TGTGCCAGCAGTACGGGACACCCCCTCTATCAGCCCCAGCATTTT
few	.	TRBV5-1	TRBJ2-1	CASSLDIDSREQFF	TGCGCCAGCAGCTTGGACATAGACTCGCGTGAGCAGTTCTTC
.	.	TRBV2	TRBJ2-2	CASARGNTGELFF	TGTGCCAGCGCCAGGGGGAACACCGGGGAGCTGTTTTTT
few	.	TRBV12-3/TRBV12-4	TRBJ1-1	CASSFNGWVGAFF	TGTGCCAGCAGTTTTAACGGTTGGGTAGGAGCTTTCTTT
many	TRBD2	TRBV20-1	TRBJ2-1	CSARKGLASNEQFF	TGCAGTGCTAGAAAGGGACTAGCTTCCAATGAGCAGTTCTTC
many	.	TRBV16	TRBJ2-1	CASSSSMFGQFF	TGTGCCAGCAGCAGTTCAATGTTCGGGCAGTTCTTC
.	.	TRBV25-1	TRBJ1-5	CASSGDATASNQPQHF	TGTGCCAGCAGTGGAGACGCGACAGCCTCCAATCAGCCCCAGCATTTT
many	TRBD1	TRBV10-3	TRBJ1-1	CAINSGGRAFF	TGTGCCATCAACTCAGGGGGGAGAGCTTTCTTT
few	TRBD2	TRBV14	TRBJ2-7	CASSRGLAGSYEQYF	TGTGCCAGCAGTCGGGGACTAGCGGGATCCTACGAGCAGTACTTC
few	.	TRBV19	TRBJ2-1	CASSMERNSYNEQFF	TGTGCCAGTAGTATGGAACGGAACTCCTACAATGAGCAGTTCTTC
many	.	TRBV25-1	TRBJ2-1	CASSVDSYNEQFF	TGTGCCAGCAGCGTGGACAGTTACAATGAGCAGTTCTTC
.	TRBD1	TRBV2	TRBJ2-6	CASTRQGISGANVLTF	TGTGCCAGCACGCGACAGGGGATCTCTGGGGCCAACGTCCTGACTTTC
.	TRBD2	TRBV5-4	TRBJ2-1	CASSLKAGVFYNEQFF	TGTGCCAGCAGCTTGAAAGCGGGGGTCTTCTACAATGAGCAGTTCTTC
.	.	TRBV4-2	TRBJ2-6	CASSQFIPGPSGANVLTF	TGTGCCAGCAGCCAATTTATTCCGGGACCGTCTGGGGCCAACGTCCTGACTTTC
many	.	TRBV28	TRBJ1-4	CASSGMTPGQTNEKLFF	TGTGCCAGCAGTGGGATGACACCAGGGCAAACTAATGAAAAACTGTTTTTT
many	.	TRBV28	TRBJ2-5	CASGADAQETQYF	TGTGCCAGCGGTGCGGACGCTCAAGAGACCCAGTACTTC
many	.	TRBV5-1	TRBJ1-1	CASSLGGRGTEAFF	TGCGCCAGCAGCTTGGGGGGGCGCGGGACTGAAGCTTTCTTT
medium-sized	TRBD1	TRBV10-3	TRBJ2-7	CAISGDSYEQYF	TGTGCCATCAGCGGGGACAGCTACGAGCAGTACTTC
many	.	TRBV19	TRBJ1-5	CASSIYDYSNQPQHF	TGTGCCAGTAGTATATACGATTATAGCAATCAGCCCCAGCATTTT
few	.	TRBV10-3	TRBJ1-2	CAISDGDGYTF	TGTGCCATCAGTGACGGGGATGGCTACACCTTC
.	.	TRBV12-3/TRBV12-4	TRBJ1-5	CATSLALGQPQHF	TGTGCCACCAGTTTAGCCCTCGGTCAGCCCCAGCATTTT
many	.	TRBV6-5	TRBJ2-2	CASSSIHRAPKGDTGELFF	TGTGCCAGCAGTTCCATTCACCGGGCCCCGAAGGGAGACACCGGGGAGCTGTTTTTT